Following are 27 T cell receptor beta chains from one sample sequenced in a study of cytomegalovirus exposure and HLA in healthy donors. PCR primers comprised 60 Vbeta and 13 Jbeta primers. The table came from immunoSEQ multiplex PCR; TCRdb's copy has only in-frame clones and leaves some out. The sample includes about 210,000 clones, 78% of them seen just once. Sample: PBMCs. The receptors were sampled from a boy under 18 in good health and CMV-seronegative.

The chain joins TRBV5-1 to TRBJ2-7; 11 bases fit TRBD2. This CDR3 comprises 15 residues. Trimming took 3 bases from V and 4 from J; bases not matched to a gene: 6. The germline CDR1 and CDR2 sequences are SGHRS and YFSETQ. This chain's CDR3 is CASSSLAGGRYEQYF. The CDR3 DNA follows: TGCGCCAGCAGCTCCCTAGCGGGGGGACGGTACGAGCAGTACTTC. The full variable domain, in which reference TRBV5-1 and TRBJ2-7 provide the parts outside the CDR3, is KAGVTQTPRYLIKTRGQQVTLSCSPISGHRSVSWYQQTPGQGLQFLFEYFSETQRNKGNFPGRFSGRQFSNSRSEMNVSTLELGDSALYLCASSSLAGGRYEQYFGPGTRLTVT.

This clone was seen only once. The DNA of the CDR3 is TGTGCCAGCAGCCCACAGGGGGTAGAGTCCTATGGCTACACCTTC. Its translation is CASSPQGVESYGYTF. V and J are TRBV7-2 and TRBJ1-2; 8 bases fit TRBD1. Trimming at V came to 5 bases and at J to 4 bases, leaving 9 bases not matched to a gene. This CDR3 is built from 15 residues. From germline, CDR1 is SGHTA and CDR2 FQGNSA.

This clone has more than one count but fewer than ten. The chain carries TRBV7-2 and TRBJ2-3; D perhaps matches TRBD1 (6 bases). Per germline, CDR1 SGHTA and CDR2 FQGNSA. With 5 bases removed from V and 7 bases from J, the gap between germline ends came to 10 bases. The CDR3 is 12 residues long. The CDR3 is CASSPGTYTQYF. CDR3 DNA sequence: TGTGCCAGCAGCCCCGGGACATATACGCAGTATTTT.

J is TRBJ1-1 and V is TRBV6-5; D possibly corresponds to TRBD1 (5 bases). The V end was cut by 9 bases, the J end by 3 bases, with 14 bases between. Germline values: CDR1 MNHEY, CDR2 SVGAGI. The CDR3 runs to 13 residues. For the CDR3, the DNA is TGTGCCAGTGCCAGGGCGCTCGACACTGAAGCTTTCTTT. Its translation is CASARALDTEAFF.

V gene TRBV5-1 combines with J gene TRBJ2-3; a weak D match, TRBD2 (7 bases). The CDR3 loop spans 15 amino acids. Between the trimmed V and J ends, which lost 3 bases and 4 bases, there was a span of 15 bases. Germline-derived CDR1 and CDR2 are SGHRS and YFSETQ. CDR3: CASSSGRGGADTQYF. In DNA, the CDR3 is TGCGCCAGCAGCTCTGGCAGGGGAGGGGCAGATACGCAGTATTTT. Supplemented by reference TRBV5-1 and TRBJ2-3, the full variable domain reads KAGVTQTPRYLIKTRGQQVTLSCSPISGHRSVSWYQQTPGQGLQFLFEYFSETQRNKGNFPGRFSGRQFSNSRSEMNVSTLELGDSALYLCASSSGRGGADTQYFGPGTRLTVL.

J is TRBJ1-2 and V is TRBV5-6; the D is unclear. CDR1 SGHDT and CDR2 YYEEEE come from the germline V gene. The CDR3 covers 14 residues. Trimming left V 0 bases short and J 2 bases short, with 8 bases between. The CDR3 loop is CASSLGGGNYGYTF. The DNA of the CDR3 is TGTGCCAGCAGCTTGGGCGGAGGGAACTATGGCTACACCTTC.

With respect to this clone: The sample has other DNA sequences that encode this CDR3 too. V and J are TRBV5-6 and TRBJ2-7; the match to TRBD1 covers 9 bases. This CDR3 is built from 14 residues. Unmatched junction bases numbered 1, after V lost 0 bases and J lost 3 bases. CDR1 is SGHDT and CDR2 is YYEEEE in the germline V gene. The CDR3 protein is CASSLGDRVYEQYF. The DNA for the CDR3 is TGTGCCAGCAGCTTGGGGGACAGGGTCTACGAGCAGTACTTC.

V and J are TRBV29-1 and TRBJ1-1; D is unresolved. The V and J ends lost 0 bases and 4 bases respectively, with 6 bases between them. The CDR3 is made up of 12 amino acids. Germline V CDR1 and CDR2: SQVTM, ANQGSEA. CDR3 sequence (DNA): TGCAGCGTTGAAGAGGAGGGCACTGAAGCTTTCTTT. It is translated as CSVEEEGTEAFF.

This clone was counted between two and nine times. This rearrangement joins TRBV6-4 to TRBJ1-1; 8 bases agree with TRBD1. The CDR3 runs 15 residues. The germline V gene encodes CDR1 MRHNA and CDR2 SNTAGT. Trimming cost V 6 bases and J 2 bases; bases outside gene matches: 8. The CDR3 is CASRLTGGKNTEAFF. CDR3 coding DNA: TGTGCCAGCAGGCTCACAGGGGGGAAAAACACTGAAGCTTTCTTT.

The chain joins TRBV29-1 to TRBJ2-3; unclear D gene. V gave up 4 bases and J gave up 3 bases, with 14 bases separating them. The CDR3 totals 14 residues. Germline loops: CDR1 SQVTM, CDR2 ANQGSEA. The CDR3 reads CSVALLTKTDTQYF. The CDR3 nucleotides are TGCAGCGTTGCTCTACTCACCAAGACAGATACGCAGTATTTT.

This sequence joins TRBV5-6 and TRBJ1-2; D unresolved. The V end lost 0 bases, the J end lost 9 bases, and 9 bases lay between the germline ends. The CDR3 sequence is 12 residues long. The germline V gene has CDR1 SGHDT and CDR2 YYEEEE. CDR3 bases: TGTGCCAGCAGCTTGGCCATGGCTCGCTACACCTTC. The encoded protein is CASSLAMARYTF. Using reference TRBV5-6 and TRBJ1-2 for the parts outside the CDR3, the full variable domain is DAGVTQSPTHLIKTRGQQVTLRCSPKSGHDTVSWYQQALGQGPQFIFQYYEEEERQRGNFPDRFSGHQFPNYSSELNVNALLLGDSALYLCASSLAMARYTFGSGTRLTVV.

This clone turned up a few times. The chain has TRBV4-2 and TRBJ2-7, with D tentatively TRBD1 (5 bases). The CDR3 has 12 residues. Trimming shortened V by 4 bases and J by 3 bases, and 7 bases separated the two germline ends. Germline V CDR1 and CDR2: LGHNA, YNFKEQ. The CDR3 loop reads CASSLQGYEQYF. For the CDR3, the DNA is TGTGCCAGCAGCCTTCAGGGCTACGAGCAGTACTTC.

With respect to this clone: Other DNA sequences from this sample encode an identical CDR3 as well. This chain connects TRBV5-1 to TRBJ1-5, with TRBD1 matching over 7 bases. Germline CDR1 reads SGHRS; CDR2 reads YFSETQ. This CDR3 is 15 amino acids long. V dropped 0 bases and J dropped 0; count of bases not matched to a gene: 0. The CDR3 loop is CASSLGQGSNQPQHF. In nucleotides, the CDR3 is TGCGCCAGCAGCTTGGGACAGGGTAGCAATCAGCCCCAGCATTTT.

The gene calls are TRBV6-1 and TRBJ2-2; D is unclear. The CDR3 consists of 14 residues. V was cut by 2 bases and J by 4 bases, with 8 bases left in between. Germline-derived CDR1 and CDR2 are MNHNS and SASEGT. The chain's CDR3 is CASSERSSTGELFF. The CDR3 coding sequence is TGTGCCAGCAGTGAACGGAGCTCCACCGGGGAGCTGTTTTTT.

The rearrangement joins TRBV5-1 to TRBJ2-2, with 9 positions matching TRBD2. The ends lost 0 bases at V and 0 bases at J; junction bases unmatched: 0. The germline gives CDR1 SGHRS, CDR2 YFSETQ. The CDR3 has 16 amino acids. CDR3 nucleotide sequence: TGCGCCAGCAGCTTGGGACTAGCGGCGAACACCGGGGAGCTGTTTTTT. Translating it yields CASSLGLAANTGELFF.

The chain couples TRBV5-6 to TRBJ1-6; D is undetermined. Trimming took off 0 bases at V and 0 bases at J, with 7 bases between the two ends. The CDR3 loop spans 16 amino acids. Germline assignment: CDR1 SGHDT and CDR2 YYEEEE. The CDR3 coding sequence is TGTGCCAGCAGCTTGGTGGGGAGCTCCTATAATTCACCCCTCCACTTT. Amino acids: CASSLVGSSYNSPLHF.

V is TRBV4-1 and J is TRBJ2-2; D may be TRBD1 (6 bases). The CDR3 has 14 amino acids. Germline lookup yields CDR1 MGHRA and CDR2 YSYEKL. The V end lost 4 bases, the J end lost 7 bases, and 13 bases lay between the germline ends. CDR3 DNA sequence: TGCGCCAGCAGCCGACCAGGGGTTGGCGGGGAGCTGTTTTTT. Protein: CASSRPGVGGELFF.

The rearrangement joins TRBV5-1 to TRBJ1-1, with D uncertain. The V end lost 0 bases, the J end lost 3 bases, and 6 bases lay between the germline ends. This CDR3 has 13 amino acids. The V gene's germline CDR1 is SGHRS and CDR2 YFSETQ. For the CDR3, the DNA is TGCGCCAGCAGCTTGGCCGCGGACACTGAAGCTTTCTTT. This codes for CASSLAADTEAFF.

The rearrangement joins TRBV29-1 to TRBJ2-1; 8 nucleotides agree with TRBD1. The CDR3 totals 14 residues. Germline-derived CDR1 and CDR2 are SQVTM and ANQGSEA. The J segment lost 8 bases and the V segment lost 6 bases, leaving 12 bases of the junction unmatched. The CDR3: CSVDAGTGGDEQFF. The CDR3 bases are TGCAGCGTCGATGCCGGGACAGGAGGGGATGAGCAGTTCTTC.

This clone was counted only a few times. The chain uses TRBV5-4 and TRBJ2-1, with TRBD2 matching over 7 bases. Looked up from germline, CDR1 is SGHNT and CDR2 is YYREEE (reference sequence). V was clipped by 4 bases and J by 6 bases; unmatched bases: 7. The CDR3 has 14 amino acids. DNA for the CDR3: TGTGCCAGCAGCACCCGGACTAGAAGCAATGAGCAGTTCTTC. Its translation is CASSTRTRSNEQFF.

This clone is a singleton in its sample. V gene TRBV6-5 combines with J gene TRBJ2-1; D is possibly TRBD2 (5 bases). There are 15 residues in the CDR3. The germline V and J ends were trimmed by 6 bases and 0 bases, with 12 bases remaining between them. From germline, CDR1 is MNHEY and CDR2 SVGAGI. This chain's CDR3 is CASSPDYRSYNEQFF. DNA of the CDR3: TGTGCCAGCAGCCCCGACTACCGCTCCTACAATGAGCAGTTCTTC.

The chain carries TRBV7-2 and TRBJ1-5; D gene uncertain. This CDR3 has 15 amino acids. CDR1 and CDR2 from the germline V gene are SGHTA and FQGNSA. V gave up 1 base and J gave up 1 base, with 8 bases separating them. The CDR3 loop is CASSLDSRSNQPQHF. The CDR3 nucleotides read TGTGCCAGCAGCTTAGACAGTAGGAGCAATCAGCCCCAGCATTTT.

With regard to this clone: The CDR3 does not end in the conserved phenylalanine or tryptophan, so this is likely a read error. The rearrangement joins TRBV18 to TRBJ1-1; D ambiguous. This CDR3 comprises 13 residues. V shed 3 bases and J shed 10 bases, with 15 bases lying between them. Germline V lookup: CDR1 KGHSH, CDR2 LQKENI. The CDR3: CASSPGPQSPAFL. The CDR3 DNA is TGTGCCAGCTCACCGGGCCCACAGTCCCCAGCTTTCCTT.

This chain uses TRBV6-1 with TRBJ2-1; the match to TRBD2 covers 11 bases. The CDR3 totals 15 residues. Germline trimming cut 6 bases from V and 7 bases from J; bases unmatched to any gene: 8. Germline CDR1 is MNHNS and CDR2 is SASEGT. This chain's CDR3 is CASRTGTSGYNEQFF. The CDR3 bases are TGTGCCAGCAGGACCGGGACTAGCGGCTATAATGAGCAGTTCTTC.

This chain connects TRBV7-9 to TRBJ2-1; a possible D gene is TRBD2 (6 bases). This CDR3 has 15 residues. Trimming shortened V by 2 bases and J by 3 bases, and 11 bases separated the two germline ends. CDR1 and CDR2 from the germline V gene are SEHNR and FQNEAQ (reference sequence). The CDR3 DNA reads as TGTGCCAGCAGCTTAATCCAGGGAGGCTACAATGAGCAGTTCTTC. Translated: CASSLIQGGYNEQFF.

This clone has more than one count but fewer than ten. This chain connects TRBV29-1 to TRBJ2-3; TRBD1 might be the D (5 bases). V lost 8 bases and J 3 bases, leaving 21 bases between the germline ends. Per germline, CDR1 SQVTM and CDR2 ANQGSEA. CDR3 length: 15 amino acids. CDR3 sequence: CSTFLSEQGTDTQYF. For the CDR3, the DNA is TGCAGCACCTTCTTAAGCGAGCAGGGAACAGATACGCAGTATTTT.

This chain uses TRBV27 with TRBJ2-2; 10 bases are shared with TRBD1. With 5 bases clipped from V and 5 bases from J, the junction kept 8 bases outside the gene matches. Germline loops: CDR1 MNHEY, CDR2 SMNVEV (reference sequence). The CDR3 runs 16 residues. CDR3 nucleotide sequence: TGTGCCAGCAGTCAAGACAGGGGGCGAGGTACCGGGGAGCTGTTTTTT. Amino acids: CASSQDRGRGTGELFF.